This passage covers 28 T cell receptor beta chains from one sample sequenced in a study of cytomegalovirus exposure and HLA in healthy donors. In the PCR, 60 Vbeta and 13 Jbeta primers were used. The repertoire was sequenced with immunoSEQ multiplex PCR; TCRdb's copy has only in-frame clones and lacks some. The data show 100,000 to 150,000 clones, with 50% to 80% seen just once and under 9.5% held by the top ten. Sequences were obtained from PBMCs. The receptors derive from a woman aged 40 to 49 in good health and CMV-seropositive.

This clone was picked up a small number of times. This chain joins TRBV28 and TRBJ2-7; 10 bases agree with TRBD1. The V segment lost 2 bases and the J segment 2 bases; nucleotides outside the gene matches: 3. The CDR3 is 15 amino acids. Germline values: CDR1 MDHEN, CDR2 SYDVKM. CDR3 loop: CASSLGGQGAYEQYF. The CDR3 bases are TGTGCCAGCAGTTTAGGAGGACAGGGGGCCTACGAGCAGTACTTC. Full variable domain (remainder filled in from reference TRBV28 and TRBJ2-7): DVKVTQSSRYLVKRTGEKVFLECVQDMDHENMFWYRQDPGLGLRLIYFSYDVKMKEKGDIPEGYSVSREKKERFSLILESASTNQTSMYLCASSLGGQGAYEQYFGPGTRLTVT.

To note about this clone: Other DNA sequences in this sample translate to the same CDR3. This chain joins TRBV6-5 and TRBJ2-7; possibly TRBD1 for D (6 bases). Germline V gene data show CDR1 as MNHEY and CDR2 as SVGAGI. The CDR3 length is 13 residues. V lost 6 bases, J lost 3 bases, and 12 bases lay in between. This CDR3 reads CASSLTGNYEQYF. The CDR3 nucleotides read TGTGCCAGCAGCCTGACAGGAAACTACGAGCAGTACTTC.

The genes are TRBV5-1 and TRBJ2-3; D might be TRBD2 (6 bases). CDR3 length: 16 residues. Trimming removed 0 bases from V and 6 bases from J, with 17 bases in between. Germline CDR1 reads SGHRS; CDR2 reads YFSETQ. The DNA of the CDR3 is TGCGCCAGCAGCTTGGGGGGAGGCTGGGGTACGGATACGCAGTATTTT. Protein product: CASSLGGGWGTDTQYF.

This sequence joins TRBV7-9 and TRBJ2-3; 8 bases are shared with TRBD2. V dropped 5 bases and J dropped 5; count of bases not matched to a gene: 9. This CDR3 comprises 15 residues. The germline V gene encodes CDR1 SEHNR and CDR2 FQNEAQ (reference sequence). CDR3 residues: CASSRASGFEDTQYF. The CDR3 coding sequence is TGTGCCAGCAGCAGGGCTAGCGGGTTTGAAGATACGCAGTATTTT.

The sample holds one count of this clone. The chain employs TRBV30 and TRBJ1-5; D possibly corresponds to TRBD1 (5 bases). V was shortened by 2 bases and J by 7 bases, with 12 bases between the two germline ends. CDR3 size: 13 residues. CDR1 is GTSNPN and CDR2 is SVGIG in the germline V gene (reference sequence). The CDR3 here is CAWSKTVGQPQHF. In DNA, the CDR3 is TGTGCCTGGAGTAAGACAGTCGGGCAGCCCCAGCATTTT. The full variable domain, with the rest looked up from reference TRBV30 and TRBJ1-5, is SQTIHQWPATLVQPVGSPLSLECTVEGTSNPNLYWYRQAAGRGLQLLFYSVGIGQISSEVPQNLSASRPQDRQFILSSKKLLLSDSGFYLCAWSKTVGQPQHFGDGTRLSIL.

The V and J genes are TRBV11-2 and TRBJ2-1, with D unclear. The CDR3 covers 13 residues. CDR1 SGHAT and CDR2 FQNNGV come from the germline V gene. Trimming removed 1 base at V and 5 bases at J, with 6 bases between. CDR3 DNA sequence: TGTGCCAGCAGCTTAGGTCGGGACAATGAGCAGTTCTTC. Its translation: CASSLGRDNEQFF.

This chain uses TRBV15 with TRBJ1-1; D possibly corresponds to TRBD1 (6 bases). Per germline, CDR1 LNHNV and CDR2 YYDKDF (reference sequence). V was trimmed by 2 bases and J by 1 base, leaving 14 bases between them. CDR3 length: 16 amino acids. Written as DNA, the CDR3 is TGTGCCACCAGCAGACCTCTAATCAGGGGGAACACTGAAGCTTTCTTT. It codes for CATSRPLIRGNTEAFF.

The V gene is TRBV11-3, the J gene TRBJ2-3, with 7 bases fitting TRBD1. J gave up 2 bases and V 4 bases, and 6 bases lay outside the gene matches. CDR3 length equals 15 residues. The germline V gene has CDR1 SGHNT and CDR2 YENEEA. CDR3 DNA: TGTGCCAGCAGCTCCACAGGGGACGACACAGATACGCAGTATTTT. Its translation is CASSSTGDDTDTQYF.

V and J are TRBV5-6 and TRBJ1-1, with D perhaps matching TRBD1 (6 bases). This CDR3 spans 13 amino acids. The germline V gene encodes CDR1 SGHDT and CDR2 YYEEEE. With 1 base removed from V and 6 bases from J, the gap between germline ends came to 10 bases. The CDR3 bases are TGTGCCAGCAGCTTGTGGGGGGGGCCTGAAGCTTTCTTT. Its protein product is CASSLWGGPEAFF.

The chain has TRBV6-4 and TRBJ2-7, with D possibly being TRBD2 (5 bases). Germline V lookup: CDR1 MRHNA, CDR2 SNTAGT. The CDR3 length is 13 residues. The V gene lost 2 bases and the J gene lost 9 bases, with 14 bases spanning the gap. The CDR3 nucleotides are TGTGCCAGCAGTGACCCTAGCTCGGAATGGCAGTACTTC. Its protein product is CASSDPSSEWQYF.

The genes are TRBV6-1 and TRBJ2-5; D remains ambiguous. The J call is doubtful: the DNA matches TRBJ2-7 better. The germline gives CDR1 MNHNS, CDR2 SASEGT. The length of the CDR3 is 14 residues. Written as DNA, the CDR3 is TGTGCCAGCAGTCTAACCCACCTTCCTTACGAGCAGTACTTC. It codes for CASSLTHLPYEQYF.

Worth noting for this clone: A read error may produce the germline difference seen at one junction end. The CDR3 DNA reads TGTTCCAGCAGCGCACAGGGGGACAATCAGCCCCAGCATTTT. Protein: CSSSAQGDNQPQHF. The V gene is TRBV7-9, the J gene TRBJ1-5; 8 bases are shared with TRBD1. CDR1 and CDR2 from the germline V gene are SEHNR and FQNEAQ (reference sequence). There are 14 residues in the CDR3. Full variable domain (rest looked up from reference TRBV7-9 and TRBJ1-5): DTGVSQNPRHKITKRGQNVTFRCDPISEHNRLYWYRQTLGQGPEFLTYFQNEAQLEKSRLLSDRFSAERPKGSFSTLEIQRTEQGDSAMYLCSSSAQGDNQPQHFGDGTRLSIL.

This clone appeared a few times. The chain recombines TRBV7-9 with TRBJ2-5; possibly TRBD2 for D (5 bases). This CDR3 comprises 17 residues. Per the germline V gene, CDR1 is SEHNR and CDR2 is FQNEAQ (reference sequence). V lost 3 bases to trimming and J lost 2 bases, with 19 bases between them. The CDR3, as DNA: TGTGCCAGCAGCTTTATTCTGAGTTCCGGGAAACAAGAGACCCAGTACTTC. It yields the protein CASSFILSSGKQETQYF.

This clone is medium-sized by share. V is TRBV27 and J is TRBJ1-5; D gene ambiguous. Trimming left V 1 base short and J 7 bases short, with 20 bases between. The CDR3 is made up of 17 amino acids. CDR1 and CDR2 from the germline V gene are MNHEY and SMNVEV (reference sequence). The DNA for the CDR3 is TGTGCCAGCAGTTTATTTTTGGGCCCGGGGAATGGGCAGCCCCAGCATTTT. It yields the protein CASSLFLGPGNGQPQHF.

The chain's CDR3 is CSVGVRGGSYEQYF. DNA of the CDR3: TGCAGCGTTGGGGTGCGTGGAGGGTCCTACGAGCAGTACTTC. V and J are TRBV29-1 and TRBJ2-7; D is perhaps TRBD2 (6 bases). This CDR3 has 14 residues. The V and J ends lost 4 bases and 1 base respectively, with 14 bases between them. Per germline, CDR1 SQVTM and CDR2 ANQGSEA.

The genes are TRBV2 and TRBJ2-2; a weak D match, TRBD2 (6 bases). V was trimmed by 7 bases and J by 5 bases, leaving 20 bases between them. This CDR3 is built from 16 residues. The germline CDR1 and CDR2 sequences are SNHLY and FYNNEI. CDR3 sequence reads: CASTAGTGWLTGELFF. CDR3 coding DNA: TGTGCCAGCACCGCGGGGACGGGCTGGCTTACCGGGGAGCTGTTTTTT.

The J gene is TRBJ1-5, the V gene TRBV19; 11 bases map to TRBD1. V lost 4 bases, J lost 12 bases, and 17 bases stayed unmatched. Germline V gene lookup returns CDR1 LNHDA and CDR2 SQIVND (reference sequence). The CDR3 extends over 17 amino acids. DNA of the CDR3: TGTGCCAGTAGTACCCTATTGGGGGGGACAGGGGGTTCCCACCAGCATTTT. This translates into CASSTLLGGTGGSHQHF.

The V and J genes are TRBV9 and TRBJ2-7; D is ambiguous. V was trimmed by 3 bases and J by 0 bases, leaving 10 bases between them. CDR1 is SGDLS, CDR2 YYNGEE, per germline. The CDR3 is 14 residues long. CDR3 sequence reads: CASSALSVSYEQYF. The CDR3, as DNA: TGTGCCAGCAGCGCCCTGTCGGTCTCCTACGAGCAGTACTTC.

The count of this clone is one. The rearrangement links TRBV5-1 to TRBJ2-3; 9 bases align to TRBD1. Germline V gene lookup returns CDR1 SGHRS and CDR2 YFSETQ. The CDR3 sequence is 18 residues long. V was pared by 4 bases and J by 2 bases, with 14 bases of the junction left unmatched. CDR3: CASSLSYLGTGFTDTQYF. The CDR3 region has the DNA TGCGCCAGCAGCCTCTCATACCTCGGGACAGGGTTCACAGATACGCAGTATTTT.

The chain has TRBV19 and TRBJ1-1, with a possible D match to TRBD1 (6 bases). The CDR3 totals 15 residues. V was clipped by 3 bases and J by 5 bases, with 16 bases between them. CDR1 LNHDA and CDR2 SQIVND come from the germline V gene (reference sequence). This CDR3 is CASSIGGGGRTEAFF. The CDR3 DNA reads as TGTGCCAGTAGTATTGGGGGGGGCGGGAGAACTGAAGCTTTCTTT.

V usage is TRBV19 and J usage is TRBJ2-7; 14 nucleotides match TRBD2. The CDR3 extends over 16 amino acids. The trim removed 1 base at V and 8 bases at J, leaving 7 bases unmatched. The germline CDR1 and CDR2 sequences are LNHDA and SQIVND (reference sequence). The CDR3 region has the DNA TGTGCCAGTAGTATAGGACTAGCGGGAGGGCCGCGGAAGCAGTACTTC. It encodes CASSIGLAGGPRKQYF.

This rearrangement joins TRBV7-2 to TRBJ2-1; TRBD2 aligns across 7 bases. The CDR3 contains 16 residues. Germline CDR1 reads SGHTA; CDR2 reads FQGNSA. J was trimmed by 2 bases and V by 5 bases; bases with no gene match: 9. CDR3 in amino acids: CASSPPGRGAYNEQFF. In DNA, the CDR3 is TGTGCCAGCAGCCCGCCGGGACGGGGGGCCTACAATGAGCAGTTCTTC.

The chain joins TRBV14 to TRBJ2-3; D gene uncertain. The V gene lost 2 bases and the J gene lost 0 bases, with 3 bases spanning the gap. Germline V gives CDR1 SGHDN, CDR2 FVKESK. The CDR3 has 13 amino acids. In DNA, the CDR3 is TGTGCCAGCAGCCAACATAGCACAGATACGCAGTATTTT. This encodes CASSQHSTDTQYF.

J is TRBJ2-2 and V is TRBV5-6, with a possible D match to TRBD1 (6 bases). V shed 0 bases and J shed 5 bases, with 14 bases lying between them. The CDR3 runs to 16 residues. The V gene's germline CDR1 is SGHDT and CDR2 YYEEEE. This CDR3 reads CASSLDFGRGTGELFF. CDR3 DNA sequence: TGTGCCAGCAGCTTGGATTTTGGCAGGGGAACCGGGGAGCTGTTTTTT.

The gene calls are TRBV19 and TRBJ2-7; the D gene is possibly TRBD1 (6 bases). Germline loops: CDR1 LNHDA, CDR2 SQIVND (reference sequence). Trimming shortened V by 4 bases and J by 2 bases, and 15 bases separated the two germline ends. CDR3 length: 15 residues. This CDR3 is CASSKTGHSPYEQYF. CDR3 sequence (DNA): TGTGCCAGTAGTAAAACGGGACACTCGCCCTACGAGCAGTACTTC. The whole variable domain, filled in from reference TRBV19 and TRBJ2-7, reads DGGITQSPKYLFRKEGQNVTLSCEQNLNHDAMYWYRQDPGQGLRLIYYSQIVNDFQKGDIAEGYSVSREKKESFPLTVTSAQKNPTAFYLCASSKTGHSPYEQYFGPGTRLTVT.

This clone has only a few counts. The chain recombines TRBV6-1 with TRBJ1-1; 9 positions match TRBD1. CDR3 size: 14 residues. Germline V lookup: CDR1 MNHNS, CDR2 SASEGT. Losses at the gene ends were 4 bases for V and 4 bases for J; bases not matched to a gene: 4. The CDR3 spells CASSVMDRGTEAFF. CDR3 DNA: TGTGCCAGCAGTGTGATGGACAGGGGCACTGAAGCTTTCTTT.

The CDR3 nucleotides read TGTGCCAGCAGTGTACAGGGCTCGAACACCGGGGAGCTGTTTTTT. This encodes CASSVQGSNTGELFF. The chain joins TRBV27 to TRBJ2-2; a weak D match, TRBD1 (6 bases). The CDR3 is 15 amino acids. CDR1 MNHEY and CDR2 SMNVEV come from the germline V gene (reference sequence). The V end lost 5 bases, the J end lost 0 bases, and 10 bases lay between the germline ends.

This chain connects TRBV29-1 to TRBJ1-2; 12 nucleotides match TRBD1. Germline V gene lookup returns CDR1 SQVTM and CDR2 ANQGSEA. The CDR3 loop spans 12 amino acids. With 7 bases clipped from V and 8 bases from J, the junction kept 5 bases outside the gene matches. For the CDR3, the DNA is TGCAGCGCCGAGGGACAGGGGGCAGGCTACACCTTC. It codes for CSAEGQGAGYTF.